This T cell receptor (beta chain) originates from a study of shared clonotypes between healthy human individuals (dated by TCRdb to 2019 to 2021). Looking at the study overall: A few men and a couple of women, aged 18 to 49 years, made up the cohort. To increase sequencing depth and limit assay-specific biases, TCR repertoire library preparation and sequencing were carried out by different laboratories using diverse techniques. To estimate repertoire size and how much clonotypes are shared between individuals, the study performed deep sequencing of blood TCR repertoires from about five healthy adults. For each donor, three plates each were used for CD4 naive and CD4 memory, two plates were used for CD8 naive, and one plate was used for CD8 memory. Leukapheresis yielded between about 0.94 and 9 billion PBMCs per donor.

On this clone: Its antigen specificity is not known. The input lacks base qualities; no much larger clone sits a single base away.

V gives up 3 bases and J gives up 3 bases, and the segment between their germline ends measures 10 bases. Measured from the cysteine to the phenylalanine, the CDR3 is 13 residues long. This entry keeps only the CDR3 DNA: 39 bases, framed from base 1. Taken from the germline V gene, the CDR1 and CDR2 loops are SGHRS and YFSETQ. The donors were healthy, HIV-negative adults with no recently reported acute infections or vaccinations. Every donor was a Caucasian adult living in Nashville, Tennessee, USA. CD4+ T cells were enriched through magnetic negative selection, after which naive cells were positively selected on CD45RA and the remaining negative fraction served as the memory subset. After blood collection by leukapheresis, PBMCs were isolated using Ficoll-Histopaque density gradient centrifugation and then cryopreserved in the vapor phase of liquid nitrogen. Purity and quantity of every magnetically sorted T cell population were checked by analytical flow cytometry. From each sorted fraction, genomic DNA was isolated and quantified by UV absorbance on a Nanodrop 2000c.

Using the deep immunoSEQ assay, TCR CDR3 regions were amplified from genomic DNA by multiplex PCR. Extracted genomic DNA from each cell subset was distributed evenly across all wells of several immunoSEQ 96-well plates, and each plate was treated as a replicate. For sorted subsets, around 0.2 ug genomic DNA, equal to 30,000 or so T cell genomes, was loaded into each replicate PCR. Purified libraries were measured with a Qubit 3.0 fluorometer, size-checked on a Bioanalyzer 2100, and measured again with the KAPA Library Quantification kit. Each immunoSEQ 96-well plate was sequenced on its own single-read 150-cycle Illumina NextSeq 550 flow cell. In the authors' own workflow: The immunoSEQ output contained only junctional sequences without quality scores, so filtering could not match that applied to full-length reads. To assign V/J genes and CDR3, sequences were annotated against IMGT germline references using PyIR, a Python wrapper for IgBLAST v1.9. Reads were removed for weak V/J assignments (E-value above 1e-6), missing CDR3, stop codons, out-of-frame junctions, or ambiguous translated residues. V3J clonotypes were defined as sequences sharing an identical inferred V gene, J gene, and CDR3 amino acid sequence. The percentage overlap between two repertoires was calculated by dividing the number of shared unique clonotypes by the size of the smaller repertoire. RTK rarefaction, the Chao1 estimator, and Recon v2.1 estimates of unobserved clonotypes were used to assess repertoire richness. OLGA was used to compute generation probabilities for all TCRbeta clonotypes that the gDNA method yielded from four donors. TCRdb provides this immuneACCESS table in a form limited to in-frame rearrangements. Some clones are lacking; in checked studies, under half of them reflect an unresolved V gene, and why the rest are absent is not known. Clone size and the V and J calls come from that table; the DNA yielded D and trimming. In all, the sample holds 980,000 or so clones, and less than 85% of those were seen once. Clones ranked in the top ten supply nearly 1.5% of the sample.

Paper-wide results and their limitations: Sampling was limited to blood, and TCR repertoires in tissue likely differ from TCR repertoires in blood. Because the study included only a small number of donors, the genetic and exposure-history diversity represented was limited. Even with the large sequencing depth, rarefaction of the sorted-subset datasets indicated that sequencing was incomplete. Compared with non-shared clonotypes, clonotypes shared by all four sorted-subset donors had higher generation probabilities. Larger estimated clonotype richness was generally found for naive subsets than for memory subsets. Approximately 5% of naive CD4, 3.5% of naive CD8, 2.3% of memory CD4, and more than 0.35% of memory CD8 clonotypes were shared across a few donors. Pairwise subsampling led to the expectation that sequencing depth would affect the degree of clonotype sharing among donors.

This receptor was identified in a man aged 18 to 30 in good health. The rearrangement combines TRBV5-1 with TRBJ2-7, with TRBD2 as a weak D call on 7 bases. Sequenced input: memory CD4+ T cells sorted from blood. This specimen's cell subset or site label, per the study, means: CD45RA-negative fraction. The nucleotides are TGCGCCAGCAGCTGGGGGGGCAACTACGAGCAGTACTTC. Translated, this is CASSWGGNYEQYF.